The source of this T cell receptor (beta chain) is a study of blood T cell repertoires in COVID-19. Across the whole study: COVID-19 samples, acute and convalescent, were from the United States, Italy and Spain. PBMCs, B-cell-depleted T cells, or T cells provided the cDNA or gDNA that made up the material.

The germline V gene encodes CDR1 LNHDA and CDR2 SQIVND (reference sequence). The CDR3 is made up of 18 amino acids. After removal of 1 base from V and 1 base from J, the junction contained 11 bases not matched to a gene. Libraries were prepared by immunoSEQ multiplex PCR; TCRdb keeps only in-frame clonotypes and omits some of them. Among tens of thousands of clones listed, about nine tenths were seen once. This sequence originates from a human donor in a cohort sampled during active COVID-19. The V gene is TRBV19, the J gene TRBJ1-1, with 8 bases aligning to TRBD1. Sequenced input: peripheral blood. CDR3 sequence (DNA): TGTGCCAGTAGTATAGCACCCCCGACGACAGGGGCGAACACTGAAGCTTTCTTT. Protein product: CASSIAPPTTGANTEAFF.